This paragraph reports one TCR beta chain. Its antigen is unidentified. The record originates from a study of early T cells in non-severe SARS-CoV-2 infection. Study at large: Sequencing was performed on bulk RNA from unsorted whole blood, leaving chains unpaired.

The TCR library protocol attached unique molecular identifiers to the individual cDNA molecules. Each CDR3 protein gets one entry after TCRdb re-called the 5' RACE reads with MiXCR. The sample lists some 70,000 distinct CDR3 sequences; about 12% were seen once. The study, taken as a whole, reports: Using VDJdb, the matching emphasized anti-spike CD8 responses while missing private and CD4 specificities.

CDR3 length: 15 amino acids. Germline CDR1 is SGHDN and CDR2 is FVKESK. V gave up 2 bases and J gave up 2 bases, with 10 bases separating them. The source is an adult who was a healthcare worker with PCR-confirmed SARS-CoV-2 infection or an uninfected control (not recorded which). The sample comprised whole blood. The genes are TRBV14 and TRBJ2-1; no reliable D call. Here the CDR3 reads CASSQPRNTYNEQFF. The CDR3 DNA is TGTGCCAGCAGCCAACCACGGAACACCTACAATGAGCAGTTCTTC.